This T cell receptor beta chain emerged from a study of blood T cell repertoires in COVID-19. Study in general: Both acute and convalescent COVID-19 samples were obtained from the United States, Italy and Spain. Sample material is recorded as cDNA or gDNA derived from T cells, B-cell-depleted T cells, or PBMCs.

Germline CDR1 is SGHRS and CDR2 is YFSETQ. The CDR3 is made up of 15 amino acids. The ends were cut back, 4 bases at V and 1 base at J, with 11 bases in the middle. This clone has only one observation. Assay: immunoSEQ multiplex PCR; the TCRdb copy retains only in-frame clones and omits some. The data show 95,000 to 150,000 clones, over 75% seen once. The receptor was derived from a woman of 80 years or more with acute or convalescent COVID-19. Sequencing input: peripheral blood. The chain couples TRBV5-1 to TRBJ2-2; weak D call: TRBD2 (5 bases). CDR3 region: CASSVGLMNTGELFF. The CDR3 DNA is TGCGCCAGCAGCGTCGGACTGATGAACACCGGGGAGCTGTTTTTT.